A single sample is the source of the 29 T cell receptor beta chains below, sequenced in a study of blood T cell repertoires in COVID-19. Assay: immunoSEQ multiplex PCR; the TCRdb copy retains only in-frame clones and omits some. The sample lists about 39,000 clones, 75% to 90% seen once, with around 20% in the top ten. Sequenced input: peripheral blood. The receptor set was obtained from a man between 60 and 70 years old with acute or convalescent COVID-19.

This rearrangement joins TRBV27 to TRBJ1-2; TRBD1 might be the D (5 bases). The V and J ends lost 3 bases and 7 bases respectively, with 15 bases between them. The CDR3 totals 14 residues. Germline CDR1 MNHEY, CDR2 SMNVEV (reference sequence). CDR3 sequence: CASSLRFGGFGYTF. Written as DNA, the CDR3 is TGTGCCAGCAGTTTGCGCTTCGGGGGGTTTGGCTACACCTTC.

This chain uses TRBV11-2 with TRBJ2-3, with 9 nucleotides matching TRBD1. In germline, CDR1 is SGHAT, CDR2 FQNNGV. The V gene end was trimmed by 5 bases and the J gene end by 2 bases; junction bases not matched to a gene: 2. The CDR3 sequence is 14 residues long. The CDR3 here is CASSRTGDTDTQYF. The CDR3 DNA reads as TGTGCCAGCAGCCGGACAGGGGACACAGATACGCAGTATTTT. The whole variable domain, remainder taken from reference TRBV11-2 and TRBJ2-3, is EAGVAQSPRYKIIEKRQSVAFWCNPISGHATLYWYQQILGQGPKLLIQFQNNGVVDDSQLPKDRFSAERLKGVDSTLKIQPAKLEDSAVYLCASSRTGDTDTQYFGPGTRLTVL.

This rearrangement joins TRBV20-1 to TRBJ2-5; 7 bases fit TRBD2. Germline loops: CDR1 DFQATT, CDR2 SNEGSKA (reference sequence). J lost 5 bases, V lost 3 bases, and 9 bases had no gene match. CDR3 length: 14 residues. The CDR3 bases are TGCAGTGCTAGTAAAGGCCGCGGGGGTGAGACCCAGTACTTC. This sequence encodes CSASKGRGGETQYF.

V usage is TRBV2 and J usage is TRBJ1-2, with D unclear. Germline V CDR1 and CDR2: SNHLY, FYNNEI. V lost 3 bases and J lost 6, with 20 bases in between. CDR3 length: 16 residues. The CDR3 bases are TGTGCCAGCAGTGAGGATTCACAGTTAATCGCGAATGGCTACACCTTC. This encodes CASSEDSQLIANGYTF.

The CDR3 protein is CASSMGHSNTEAFF. In DNA form, the CDR3 reads TGTGCCAGCAGCATGGGACACAGTAACACTGAAGCTTTCTTT. This rearrangement joins TRBV7-8 to TRBJ1-1; D is perhaps TRBD1 (6 bases). CDR3 length: 14 amino acids. Germline V lookup: CDR1 SGHVS, CDR2 FQNEAQ. V lost 5 bases and J 2 bases, leaving 12 bases between the germline ends.

The chain links TRBV7-8 to TRBJ1-1, with D possibly TRBD1 on 5 matching bases. Germline CDR1 SGHVS, CDR2 FQNEAQ. V was cut by 5 bases and J by 4 bases, with 17 bases left in between. The CDR3 extends over 15 amino acids. The CDR3 DNA reads as TGTGCCAGCAGCCGAATAGGGGCCCCGGGCACTGAAGCTTTCTTT. Translation: CASSRIGAPGTEAFF. Full variable domain (missing parts from reference TRBV7-8 and TRBJ1-1): GAGVSQSPRYKVAKRGQDVALRCDPISGHVSLFWYQQALGQGPEFLTYFQNEAQLDKSGLPSDRFFAERPEGSVSTLKIQRTQQEDSAVYLCASSRIGAPGTEAFFGQGTRLTVV.

In this sample, this clone turned up once. The chain is built from TRBV6-5 and TRBJ1-5; D is possibly TRBD1 (6 bases). Germline CDR1 and CDR2: MNHEY and SVGAGI. There are 14 residues in the CDR3. V was trimmed by 2 bases and J by 10 bases, leaving 15 bases between them. The CDR3 sequence: CASSYSPQGFPQHF. CDR3 in DNA: TGTGCCAGCAGTTACAGTCCCCAGGGGTTCCCCCAGCATTTT.

CDR3 region: CATRGTGLEAFF. The CDR3 coding sequence is TGTGCCACCAGAGGGACAGGCCTTGAAGCTTTCTTT. V and J are TRBV24-1 and TRBJ1-1; TRBD1 matches at 8 bases. The CDR3 runs 12 residues. Trimming at V came to 7 bases and at J to 7 bases, leaving 4 bases not matched to a gene. Germline CDR1 is KGHDR and CDR2 is SFDVKD.

CDR3 in DNA: TGCGCCAGCACCCCATTAGCGGGCCTGGGGGAGACCCAGTACTTC. The encoded protein is CASTPLAGLGETQYF. The gene calls are TRBV5-1 and TRBJ2-5, with 7 bases aligning to TRBD2. The CDR3 is 15 amino acids. The germline V gene has CDR1 SGHRS and CDR2 YFSETQ. J gave up 5 bases and V 6 bases, and 13 bases lay outside the gene matches.

The rearrangement uses TRBV4-2 and TRBJ2-1; 7 bases are shared with TRBD2. The CDR3 covers 17 residues. Germline V gene data show CDR1 as LGHNA and CDR2 as YNFKEQ. The ends lost 3 bases at V and 0 bases at J; junction bases unmatched: 8. In DNA form, the CDR3 reads TGTGCCAGCAGCCAGGGGACTACCACCAGCTCCTACAATGAGCAGTTCTTC. It is translated as CASSQGTTTSSYNEQFF.

The chain couples TRBV20-1 to TRBJ1-5; 8 bases are shared with TRBD1. Unmatched junction bases numbered 6, after V lost 3 bases and J lost 5 bases. This CDR3 has 14 amino acids. The germline V gene encodes CDR1 DFQATT and CDR2 SNEGSKA (reference sequence). CDR3 region: CSASSGGEDQPQHF. As DNA, the CDR3 is TGCAGTGCTAGTTCAGGGGGCGAGGATCAGCCCCAGCATTTT.

The V call is TRBV7-6, the J call TRBJ2-3; 10 positions agree with TRBD1. CDR1 SGHVS and CDR2 FNYEAQ come from the germline V gene. The CDR3 runs to 15 residues. The J segment lost 8 bases and the V segment lost 5 bases, leaving 10 bases of the junction unmatched. The CDR3 DNA reads TGTGCCAGCAGCGGCGGGACAGGGGAGTTTGGTACGCAGTATTTT. Protein: CASSGGTGEFGTQYF.

Here the CDR3 DNA reads TGTGCCACCAGTGATTATACGGGTGAATACAATGAGCAGTTCTTC. Its translation is CATSDYTGEYNEQFF. The J gene is TRBJ2-1, the V gene TRBV24-1, with D unresolved. Germline V gene lookup returns CDR1 KGHDR and CDR2 SFDVKD. The V end was cut by 2 bases, the J end by 4 bases, with 11 bases between. The CDR3 has 15 amino acids.

This sequence joins TRBV2 and TRBJ2-1; D remains unclear. Germline assignment: CDR1 SNHLY and CDR2 FYNNEI. V lost 6 bases and J 0 bases, leaving 6 bases between the germline ends. The CDR3 is made up of 13 amino acids. In DNA, the CDR3 is TGTGCCAGCAGGAAGAGCTCCTACAATGAGCAGTTCTTC. It specifies CASRKSSYNEQFF.

The V gene is TRBV19, the J gene TRBJ1-1, with TRBD1 as a possible D gene (5 bases). V gave up 4 bases and J gave up 0 bases, with 9 bases separating them. The CDR3 runs 14 residues. Germline CDR1 and CDR2: LNHDA and SQIVND (reference sequence). As DNA, the CDR3 is TGTGCCAGTAGTAGGGCGGGGGTGAACACTGAAGCTTTCTTT. Amino acid sequence: CASSRAGVNTEAFF.

This chain uses TRBV9 with TRBJ2-1; 11 nucleotides align to TRBD2. The CDR3 contains 15 residues. Trimming took 0 bases from V and 7 from J; bases not matched to a gene: 3. The germline CDR1 and CDR2 sequences are SGDLS and YYNGEE. The CDR3 DNA follows: TGTGCCAGCAGCGTAGTAGCGGGAGGGCGGAATGAGCAGTTCTTC. This translates into CASSVVAGGRNEQFF.

V and J are TRBV7-2 and TRBJ2-3; TRBD2 aligns across 9 bases. Germline lookup yields CDR1 SGHTA and CDR2 FQGNSA. Trimming took 1 base from V and 2 from J; bases not matched to a gene: 7. This CDR3 spans 17 amino acids. CDR3 sequence: CASSLVGAGGPTDTQYF. In DNA, the CDR3 is TGTGCCAGCAGCTTAGTAGGAGCGGGAGGACCCACAGATACGCAGTATTTT.

The V call is TRBV18, the J call TRBJ2-1; D call uncertain. V lost 6 bases and J 2 bases, leaving 8 bases between the germline ends. The CDR3 runs 13 residues. Germline CDR1 reads KGHSH; CDR2 reads LQKENI. The CDR3 region has the DNA TGTGCCAGCTCCTGGGCTACCTACAATGAGCAGTTCTTC. Translating it yields CASSWATYNEQFF.

J is TRBJ2-1 and V is TRBV5-1; 15 nucleotides match TRBD2. V dropped 1 base and J dropped 4; count of bases not matched to a gene: 3. This CDR3 region has 17 residues. Germline V lookup: CDR1 SGHRS, CDR2 YFSETQ. CDR3 nucleotide sequence: TGCGCCAGCAGCTTGTGGACTAGCGGGAGGGTATACAATGAGCAGTTCTTC. Protein: CASSLWTSGRVYNEQFF.

In its sample, this clone was seen a few times. The chain has TRBV19 and TRBJ2-7, with TRBD1 matching 7 bases. The CDR3 consists of 17 residues. Germline V lookup: CDR1 LNHDA, CDR2 SQIVND (reference sequence). V lost 5 bases to trimming and J lost 0 bases; unmatched junction nucleotides: 13. The CDR3 here is CASSPHWMTGPSYEQYF. Written as DNA, the CDR3 is TGTGCCAGTAGTCCCCACTGGATGACAGGGCCCTCCTACGAGCAGTACTTC.

In regard to this clone: Other DNA sequences in this specimen translate into the identical CDR3. This CDR3 is CASSPSQDYGYTF. CDR3 coding DNA: TGTGCCAGCTCACCGTCACAGGACTATGGCTACACCTTC. The chain recombines TRBV18 with TRBJ1-2; D might be TRBD1 (5 bases). The V end was cut by 3 bases, the J end by 3 bases, with 8 bases between. Germline CDR1 KGHSH, CDR2 LQKENI. This CDR3 region has 13 residues. Filled out from reference TRBV18 and TRBJ1-2, the complete variable domain reads NAGVMQNPRHLVRRRGQEARLRCSPMKGHSHVYWYRQLPEEGLKFMVYLQKENIIDESGMPKERFSAEFPKEGPSILRIQQVVRGDSAAYFCASSPSQDYGYTFGSGTRLTVV.

The gene calls are TRBV5-1 and TRBJ2-1, with TRBD2 identical over 7 bases. The CDR3 spans 16 residues. V lost 3 bases, J lost 4 bases, and 10 bases stayed unmatched. In germline, CDR1 is SGHRS, CDR2 YFSETQ. The CDR3 region has the DNA TGCGCCAGCAGCTCGAGTTCCTCTAGCGGATACAATGAGCAGTTCTTC. Its protein is CASSSSSSSGYNEQFF.

This clone was seen only a few times. The V call is TRBV28, the J call TRBJ1-5; possible D gene TRBD1, 5 bases. The CDR3 loop spans 15 amino acids. With 4 bases removed from V and 0 bases from J, the gap between germline ends came to 10 bases. In germline, CDR1 is MDHEN, CDR2 SYDVKM. The DNA of the CDR3 is TGTGCCAGCAGTTCAGGGTTTTATAGCAATCAGCCCCAGCATTTT. As protein: CASSSGFYSNQPQHF.

V is TRBV6-5 and J is TRBJ2-1, with D possibly TRBD2 on 6 matching bases. With 6 bases removed from V and 0 bases from J, the gap between germline ends came to 9 bases. This CDR3 has 14 residues. Germline CDR1 and CDR2: MNHEY and SVGAGI. CDR3 nucleotides: TGTGCCAGCAGGCGGGGCCACTCCTACAATGAGCAGTTCTTC. This codes for CASRRGHSYNEQFF.

The rearrangement uses TRBV11-3 and TRBJ2-2, with D unclear. The V end was cut by 0 bases, the J end by 7 bases, with 6 bases between. The CDR3 loop spans 13 amino acids. In germline, CDR1 is SGHNT, CDR2 YENEEA. CDR3 sequence reads: CASSLEAGGELFF. CDR3 DNA: TGTGCCAGCAGCTTAGAAGCAGGCGGGGAGCTGTTTTTT.

This clone was observed a single time. The chain combines TRBV18 with TRBJ2-2, with D unclear. V was clipped by 0 bases and J by 1 base, with 9 bases between them. The CDR3 totals 16 residues. CDR1 and CDR2 (germline): KGHSH, LQKENI. The CDR3 reads CASSPPNSGNTGELFF. The CDR3 DNA is TGTGCCAGCTCACCACCAAACAGTGGGAACACCGGGGAGCTGTTTTTT.

This clone occurred once. This chain joins TRBV19 and TRBJ1-2; D may be TRBD1 (5 bases). CDR3 length: 13 residues. Germline V gene lookup returns CDR1 LNHDA and CDR2 SQIVND (reference sequence). Trimming shortened V by 3 bases and J by 4 bases, and 9 bases separated the two germline ends. This CDR3 reads CASSINTGYGYTF. In nucleotides, the CDR3 is TGTGCCAGTAGTATTAACACAGGCTATGGCTACACCTTC.

This chain joins TRBV6-5 and TRBJ2-5; maybe TRBD2 (5 bases). The CDR3 has 14 amino acids. Per germline, CDR1 MNHEY and CDR2 SVGAGI. V was shortened by 6 bases and J by 1 base, with 12 bases between the two germline ends. CDR3 in amino acids: CASSRRESQETQYF. Written as DNA, the CDR3 is TGTGCCAGCAGCCGAAGGGAGAGCCAAGAGACCCAGTACTTC.

The V gene is TRBV6-6, the J gene TRBJ1-2; D possibly corresponds to TRBD1 (5 bases). The V gene lost 2 bases and the J gene lost 8 bases, with 21 bases spanning the gap. The CDR3 contains 16 residues. Germline V gene data show CDR1 as MNHNY and CDR2 as SVGAGI (reference sequence). In nucleotides, the CDR3 is TGTGCCAGCAGTTACGGTGGGGCGGCCCATTCTGGGGGCTACACCTTC. Its translation: CASSYGGAAHSGGYTF.